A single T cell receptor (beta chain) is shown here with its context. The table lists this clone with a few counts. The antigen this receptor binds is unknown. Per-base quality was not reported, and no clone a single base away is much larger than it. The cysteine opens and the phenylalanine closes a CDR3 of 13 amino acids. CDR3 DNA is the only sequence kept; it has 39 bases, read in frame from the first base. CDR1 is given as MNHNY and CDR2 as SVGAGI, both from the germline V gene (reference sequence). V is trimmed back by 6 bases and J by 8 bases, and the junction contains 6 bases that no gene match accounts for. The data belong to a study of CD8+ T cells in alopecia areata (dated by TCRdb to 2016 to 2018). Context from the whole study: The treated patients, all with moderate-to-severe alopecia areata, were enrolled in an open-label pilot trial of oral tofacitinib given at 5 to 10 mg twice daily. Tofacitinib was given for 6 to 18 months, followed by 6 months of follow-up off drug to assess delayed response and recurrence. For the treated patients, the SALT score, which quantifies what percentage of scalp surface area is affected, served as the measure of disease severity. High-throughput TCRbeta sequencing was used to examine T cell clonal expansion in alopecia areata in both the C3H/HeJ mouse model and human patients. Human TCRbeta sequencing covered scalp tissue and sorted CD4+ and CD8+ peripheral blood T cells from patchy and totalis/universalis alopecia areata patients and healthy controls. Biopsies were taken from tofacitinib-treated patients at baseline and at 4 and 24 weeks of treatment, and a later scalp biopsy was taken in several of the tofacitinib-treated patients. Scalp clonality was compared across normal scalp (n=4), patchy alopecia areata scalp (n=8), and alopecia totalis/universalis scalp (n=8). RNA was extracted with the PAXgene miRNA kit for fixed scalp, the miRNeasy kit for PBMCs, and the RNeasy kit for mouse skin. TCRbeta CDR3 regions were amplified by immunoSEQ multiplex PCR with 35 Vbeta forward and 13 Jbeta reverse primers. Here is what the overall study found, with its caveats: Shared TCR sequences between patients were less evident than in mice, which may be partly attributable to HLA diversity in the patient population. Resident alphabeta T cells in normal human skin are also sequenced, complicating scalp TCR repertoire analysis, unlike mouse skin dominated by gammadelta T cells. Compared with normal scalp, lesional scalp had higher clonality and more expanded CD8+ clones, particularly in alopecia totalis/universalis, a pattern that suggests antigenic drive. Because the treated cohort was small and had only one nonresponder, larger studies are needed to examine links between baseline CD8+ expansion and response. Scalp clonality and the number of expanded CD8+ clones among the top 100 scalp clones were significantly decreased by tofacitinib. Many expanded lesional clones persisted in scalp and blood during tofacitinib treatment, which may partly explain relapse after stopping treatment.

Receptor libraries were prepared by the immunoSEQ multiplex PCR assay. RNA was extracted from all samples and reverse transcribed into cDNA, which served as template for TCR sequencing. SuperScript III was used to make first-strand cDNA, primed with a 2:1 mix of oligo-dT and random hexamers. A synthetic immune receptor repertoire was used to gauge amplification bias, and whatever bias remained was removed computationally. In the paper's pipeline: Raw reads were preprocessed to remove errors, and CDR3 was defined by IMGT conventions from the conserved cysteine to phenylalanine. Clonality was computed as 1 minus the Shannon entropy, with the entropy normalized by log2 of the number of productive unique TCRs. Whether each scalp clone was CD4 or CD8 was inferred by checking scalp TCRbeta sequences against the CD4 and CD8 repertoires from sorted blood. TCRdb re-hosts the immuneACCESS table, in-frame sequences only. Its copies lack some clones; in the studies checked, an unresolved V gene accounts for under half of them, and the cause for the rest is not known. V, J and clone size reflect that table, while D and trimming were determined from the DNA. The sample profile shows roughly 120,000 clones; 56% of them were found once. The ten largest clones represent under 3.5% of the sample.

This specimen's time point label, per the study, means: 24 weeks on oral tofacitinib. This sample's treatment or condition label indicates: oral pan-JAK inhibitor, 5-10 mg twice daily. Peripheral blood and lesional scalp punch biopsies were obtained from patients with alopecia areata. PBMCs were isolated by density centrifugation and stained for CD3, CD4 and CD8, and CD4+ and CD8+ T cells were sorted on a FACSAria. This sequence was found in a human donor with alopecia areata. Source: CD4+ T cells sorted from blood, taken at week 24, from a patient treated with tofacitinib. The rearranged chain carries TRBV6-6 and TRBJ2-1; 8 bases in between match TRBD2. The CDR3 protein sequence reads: CASRERGGDEQFF. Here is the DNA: TGTGCCAGCAGAGAACGGGGGGGCGATGAGCAGTTCTTC.